This T cell receptor (beta chain) was obtained from a study of CD8+CD57+ T cells in acquired aplastic anemia (dated by TCRdb to the late 2010s). About the investigation overall: On average, sorted CD4+ and CD8+ cells yielded 3.2 ug of extracted DNA, with a range of about 0.19 to 30 ug. CD8+CD57+ expansion was defined as a frequency above the mean frequency observed in healthy subjects. The investigation overall reported the following: Twenty-nine CD8+ CDR3 sequences were found to be shared between patients and controls, but these sequences appeared to be highly expressed in patients and within the immunodominant clones of the patients. Patients and healthy controls showed no significant difference in CD8+ Simpson's diversity (P=0.060).

For CDR1 and CDR2, the germline V gene (reference sequence) lists LGHDT and YNNKEL. For this chain, trimming is 4 bases at the V end and 4 bases at the J end, and the number of junction bases without a gene match is 12. The CDR3 runs 18 residues from the cysteine to the phenylalanine. Of all the DNA, just the CDR3 is kept, 54 bases in frame from base 1. Profiling of TCR beta VDJ combinations and CDR3 sequences used genomic DNA as the template. TCR repertoire sequencing was run on an Illumina HiSeq 2000. In the original analysis: TRBV/TRBJ rearrangement plots, CDR3 size and DJ length profiles, and Simpson's diversity index were used to assess repertoires. The immunodominant clone was defined as the most abundant DNA sequence in deep sequencing data. CDR3 amino acid sequences were screened for sharing across subjects and were compared with published repertoires and the VDJdb database. Using fastp at Q25 and MiXCR, TCRdb reprocessed the public reads and kept productive beta chains. Every entry covers one CDR3 protein and lists the most common genes and DNA from its rows. The V and J calls were not made by the authors but by TCRdb's processing. The sample table lists 250,000 or so distinct CDR3 sequences, around 43% of them with a count of one. The ten largest clones represent 6.5% to 10% of the sample.

Flow cytometry had shown CD8+CD57+ cell expansion in the patients selected for sequencing. All patients had severe acquired aplastic anemia diagnosed by International Study of Aplastic Anemia and Agranulocytosis and Camitta criteria. No patient had received any therapy when blood was sampled. The study deep-sequenced TCR repertoires of sorted CD4+ and CD8+ blood T cells from severe aplastic anemia patients and healthy subjects. Patients were enrolled in the USA under clinicaltrials.gov protocols 00001620, 01623167, 00001397, 00071045, 00081523 and 00961064. Ficoll-Paque density gradient centrifugation was used to isolate peripheral blood mononuclear cells. Before DNA extraction, CD4+ and CD8+ T cells were sorted by FACS or by magnetic beads. This clonotype appeared a few times. Its antigen is unknown. Base-call qualities are not available, and no considerably larger clone is one nucleotide away.

The clonotype comes from a human donor with aplastic anemia. The chain links TRBV3-1 with TRBJ2-1; 11 of the junction bases match TRBD2. Specimen: sorted CD4+, CD8+, or CD8+CD57+ T cells (not recorded which) from PBMCs. The DNA reads as follows: TGTGCCAGCAGCCCCATGTTGAGTAGCGGGGGGGATTACAATGAGCAGTTCTTC. It codes for CASSPMLSSGGDYNEQFF.